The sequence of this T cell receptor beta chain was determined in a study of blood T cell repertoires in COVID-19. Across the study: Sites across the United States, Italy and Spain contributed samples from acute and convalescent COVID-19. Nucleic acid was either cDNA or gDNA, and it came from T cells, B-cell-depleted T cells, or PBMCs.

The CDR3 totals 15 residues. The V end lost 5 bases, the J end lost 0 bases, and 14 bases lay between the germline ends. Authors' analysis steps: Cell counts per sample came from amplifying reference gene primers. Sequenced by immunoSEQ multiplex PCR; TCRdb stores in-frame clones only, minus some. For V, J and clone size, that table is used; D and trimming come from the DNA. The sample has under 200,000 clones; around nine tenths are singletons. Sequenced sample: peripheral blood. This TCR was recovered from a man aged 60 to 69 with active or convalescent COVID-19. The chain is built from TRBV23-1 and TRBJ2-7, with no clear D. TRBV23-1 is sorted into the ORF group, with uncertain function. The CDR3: CASSASRHLSYEQYF. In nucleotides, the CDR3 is TGCGCCAGCAGTGCATCTAGGCACCTCTCCTACGAGCAGTACTTC.